The text below deals with one T cell receptor (beta chain). Its matching antigen is unknown. Deletions cut 2 bases from V and 0 bases from J, with 10 bases between. Looked up from germline, CDR1 is KGHDR and CDR2 is SFDVKD. This CDR3 has 15 amino acids. The data belong to a study of T cells in Graves' hyperthyroidism and ophthalmopathy. Findings and caveats of the study: Blood also showed most of the thyroid clonotypes that were expanded above 0.001.

TCR beta CDR3 regions were amplified from RNA transcripts. HTBI primers were the set used in a first-round RT-PCR of the TCR CDR3. Via MiXCR, TCRdb re-called the multiplex PCR reads, giving one row per CDR3 protein. Of about 610,000 distinct CDR3 sequences listed, roughly 15% are singletons. This receptor was identified in a woman between 40 and 50 years old with Graves' ophthalmopathy. Sequencing was done on a sample of blood. The chain has TRBV24-1 and TRBJ2-7; D gene ambiguous. CDR3 sequence: CATSDSGGFSYEQYF. DNA for the CDR3: TGTGCCACCAGTGATTCGGGCGGATTCTCCTACGAGCAGTACTTC.